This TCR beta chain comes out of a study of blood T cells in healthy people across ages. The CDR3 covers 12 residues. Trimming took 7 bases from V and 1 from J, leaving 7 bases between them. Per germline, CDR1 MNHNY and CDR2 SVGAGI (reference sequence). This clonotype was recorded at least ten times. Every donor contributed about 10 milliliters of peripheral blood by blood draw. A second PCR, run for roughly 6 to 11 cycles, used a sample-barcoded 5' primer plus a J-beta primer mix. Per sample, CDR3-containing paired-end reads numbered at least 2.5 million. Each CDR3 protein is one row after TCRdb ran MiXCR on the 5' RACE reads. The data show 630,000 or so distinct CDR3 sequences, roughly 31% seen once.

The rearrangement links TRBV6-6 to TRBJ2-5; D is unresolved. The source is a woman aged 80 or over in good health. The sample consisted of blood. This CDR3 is CASTFSQETQYF. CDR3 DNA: TGTGCCAGCACTTTTTCCCAAGAGACCCAGTACTTC.